There are many counts of the clone carrying this TCR beta chain. The junction does not match germline at one end; this may be a read error. TCRdb re-analysed the 5' RACE reads in MiXCR, keeping a single row per CDR3 protein. Of roughly 86,000 distinct CDR3 sequences listed, roughly 5.7% are singletons. This sample stems from a study of early T cells in non-severe SARS-CoV-2 infection. About the research overall: The input, bulk RNA from unsorted whole blood, was sequenced, and chains were unpaired.

This CDR3 contains 15 residues. Germline V gene data show CDR1 as SSHAT and CDR2 as FNYEAQ (reference sequence). This chain uses TRBV7-7 with TRBJ2-5; 9 bases fit TRBD1. This TCR was sampled from an adult who was a healthcare worker with PCR-confirmed SARS-CoV-2 infection or an uninfected control (not recorded which). The sample was whole blood. CDR3 loop: CASSLGQGLVETQYF. In DNA form, the CDR3 reads TGCGCCAGCAGCCTAGGACAGGGGCTGGTGGAGACCCAGTACTTC.